This T cell receptor beta chain was recovered during a study of T cell changes during pregnancy in multiple sclerosis. This clone was seen just once. Method: immunoSEQ multiplex PCR; TCRdb's copy keeps in-frame clones and lacks some. The data show about 100,000 clones, 90% seen once. Material: peripheral blood, obtained in the second trimester of pregnancy. This clonotype was sampled from a female donor in good health, enrolled as a control in a pregnancy study.

This chain's CDR3 is CATSRTSGRFGELFF. The CDR3 DNA reads as TGTGCCACCAGCCGGACTAGCGGGAGGTTCGGGGAGCTGTTTTTT. The chain carries TRBV15 and TRBJ2-2; 14 bases align to TRBD2. From germline, CDR1 is LNHNV and CDR2 YYDKDF (reference sequence). CDR3 length equals 15 residues. V lost 5 bases and J lost 7; bases outside the gene matches: 3. The entire variable domain, with the rest obtained from reference TRBV15 and TRBJ2-2, is as follows: DAMVIQNPRYQVTQFGKPVTLSCSQTLNHNVMYWYQQKSSQAPKLLFHYYDKDFNNEADTPDNFQSRRPNTSFCFLDIRSPGLGDTAMYLCATSRTSGRFGELFFGEGSRLTVL.